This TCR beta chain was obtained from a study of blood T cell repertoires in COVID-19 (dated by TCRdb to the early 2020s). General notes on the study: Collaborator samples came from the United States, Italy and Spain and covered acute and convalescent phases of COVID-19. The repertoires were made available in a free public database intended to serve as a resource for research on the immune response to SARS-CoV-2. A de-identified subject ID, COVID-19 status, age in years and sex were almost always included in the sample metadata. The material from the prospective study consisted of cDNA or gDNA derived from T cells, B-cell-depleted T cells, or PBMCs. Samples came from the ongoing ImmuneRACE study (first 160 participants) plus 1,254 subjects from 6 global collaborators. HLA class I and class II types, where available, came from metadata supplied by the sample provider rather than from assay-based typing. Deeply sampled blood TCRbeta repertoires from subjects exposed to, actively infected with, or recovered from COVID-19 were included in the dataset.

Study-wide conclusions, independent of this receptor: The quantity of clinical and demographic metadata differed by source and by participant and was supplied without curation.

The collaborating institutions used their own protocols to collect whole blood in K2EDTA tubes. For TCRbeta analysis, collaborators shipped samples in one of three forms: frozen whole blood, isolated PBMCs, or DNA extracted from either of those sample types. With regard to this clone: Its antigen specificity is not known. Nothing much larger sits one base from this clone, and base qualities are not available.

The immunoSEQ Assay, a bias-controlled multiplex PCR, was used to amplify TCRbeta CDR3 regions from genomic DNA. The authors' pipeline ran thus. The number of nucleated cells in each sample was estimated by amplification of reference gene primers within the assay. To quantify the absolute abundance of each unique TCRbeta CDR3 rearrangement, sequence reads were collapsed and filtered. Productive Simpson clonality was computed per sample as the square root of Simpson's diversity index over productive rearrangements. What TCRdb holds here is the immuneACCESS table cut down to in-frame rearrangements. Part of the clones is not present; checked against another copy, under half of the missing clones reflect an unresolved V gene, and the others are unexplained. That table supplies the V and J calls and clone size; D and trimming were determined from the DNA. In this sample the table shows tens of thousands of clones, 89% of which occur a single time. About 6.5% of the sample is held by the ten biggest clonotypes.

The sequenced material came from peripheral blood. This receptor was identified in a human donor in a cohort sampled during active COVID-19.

Here is the DNA: TGCGCCAGCAGCTTGCGGCAGGGGGCAGGCGGGGAGCTGTTTTTT. Translated, this gives CASSLRQGAGGELFF. The chain was built from TRBV5-1 and TRBJ2-2; TRBD1 lines up with 8 middle nucleotides. As encoded in the germline V gene, CDR1 is SGHRS while CDR2 is YFSETQ. The CDR3 runs 15 amino acids, cysteine and phenylalanine included. Only the CDR3 DNA is retained, 45 bases long and in frame from the first base. Trimming removed 1 base from V and 7 bases from J; the gene matches leave 6 bases unexplained.